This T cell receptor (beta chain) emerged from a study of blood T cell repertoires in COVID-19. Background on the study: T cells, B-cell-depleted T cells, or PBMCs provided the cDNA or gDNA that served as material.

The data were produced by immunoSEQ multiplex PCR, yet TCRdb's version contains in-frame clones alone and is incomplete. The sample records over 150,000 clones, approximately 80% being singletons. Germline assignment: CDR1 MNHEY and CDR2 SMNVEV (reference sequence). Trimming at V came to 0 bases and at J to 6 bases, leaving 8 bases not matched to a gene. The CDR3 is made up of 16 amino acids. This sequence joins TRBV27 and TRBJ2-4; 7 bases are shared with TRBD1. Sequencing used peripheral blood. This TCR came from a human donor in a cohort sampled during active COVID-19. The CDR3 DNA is TGTGCCAGCAGTTTATCACAGGGTTCAGGGGGAAACATTCAGTACTTC. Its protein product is CASSLSQGSGGNIQYF.